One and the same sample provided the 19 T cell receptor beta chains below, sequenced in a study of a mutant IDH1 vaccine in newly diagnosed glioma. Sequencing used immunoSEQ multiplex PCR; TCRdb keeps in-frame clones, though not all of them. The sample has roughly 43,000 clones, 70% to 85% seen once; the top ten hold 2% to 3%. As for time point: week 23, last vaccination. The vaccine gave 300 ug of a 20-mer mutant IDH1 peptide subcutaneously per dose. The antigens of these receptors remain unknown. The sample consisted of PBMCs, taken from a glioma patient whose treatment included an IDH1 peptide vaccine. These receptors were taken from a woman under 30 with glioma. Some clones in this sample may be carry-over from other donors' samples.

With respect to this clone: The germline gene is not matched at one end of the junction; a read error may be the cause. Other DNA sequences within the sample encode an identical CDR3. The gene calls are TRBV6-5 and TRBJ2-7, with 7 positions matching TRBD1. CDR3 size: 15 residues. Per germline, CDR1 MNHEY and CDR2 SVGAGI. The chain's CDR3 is CASSYAGTASYEQYF. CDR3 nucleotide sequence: TGTGCTAGCAGTTACGCCGGGACAGCGTCCTACGAGCAGTACTTC.

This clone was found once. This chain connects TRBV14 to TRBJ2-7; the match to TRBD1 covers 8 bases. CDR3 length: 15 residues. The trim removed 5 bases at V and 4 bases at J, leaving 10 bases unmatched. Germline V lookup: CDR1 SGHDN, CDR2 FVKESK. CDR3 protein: CASSLTGGPTYEQYF. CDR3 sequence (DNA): TGTGCCAGCAGCTTAACAGGGGGTCCAACTTACGAGCAGTACTTC.

The chain's CDR3 is CASSSAVSNEQFF. The CDR3 coding sequence is TGTGCCAGCAGCTCGGCGGTTTCCAATGAGCAGTTCTTC. J is TRBJ2-1 and V is TRBV5-4; no firm D call. Germline-derived CDR1 and CDR2 are SGHNT and YYREEE (reference sequence). The CDR3 runs 13 residues. V was trimmed by 3 bases and J by 6 bases, leaving 10 bases between them.

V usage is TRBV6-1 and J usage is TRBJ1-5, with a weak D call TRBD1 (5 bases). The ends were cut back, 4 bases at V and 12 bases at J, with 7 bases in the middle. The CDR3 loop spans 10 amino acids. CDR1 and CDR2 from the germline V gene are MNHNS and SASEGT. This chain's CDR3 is CASSGGYQHF. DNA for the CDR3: TGTGCCAGCAGTGGGGGCTACCAGCATTTT.

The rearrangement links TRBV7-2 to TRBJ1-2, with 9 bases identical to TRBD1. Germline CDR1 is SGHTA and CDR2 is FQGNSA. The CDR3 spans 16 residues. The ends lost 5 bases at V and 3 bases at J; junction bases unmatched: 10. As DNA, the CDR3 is TGTGCCAGCAGCCTGGACAGGGGTTTTGGTGACTATGGCTACACCTTC. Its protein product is CASSLDRGFGDYGYTF.

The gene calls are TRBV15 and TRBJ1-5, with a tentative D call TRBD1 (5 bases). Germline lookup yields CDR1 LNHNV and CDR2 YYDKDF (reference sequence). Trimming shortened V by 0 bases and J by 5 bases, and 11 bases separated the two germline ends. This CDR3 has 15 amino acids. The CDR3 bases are TGTGCCACCAGCAGAGAAGGCAGGGCCCATCAGCCCCAGCATTTT. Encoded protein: CATSREGRAHQPQHF.

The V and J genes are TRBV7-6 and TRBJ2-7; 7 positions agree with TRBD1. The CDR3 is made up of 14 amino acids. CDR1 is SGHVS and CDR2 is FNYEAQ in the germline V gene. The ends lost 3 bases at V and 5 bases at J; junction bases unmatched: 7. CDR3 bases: TGTGCCAGCAGCTTGGTCGGGACAGTCCACGAGCAGTACTTC. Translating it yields CASSLVGTVHEQYF.

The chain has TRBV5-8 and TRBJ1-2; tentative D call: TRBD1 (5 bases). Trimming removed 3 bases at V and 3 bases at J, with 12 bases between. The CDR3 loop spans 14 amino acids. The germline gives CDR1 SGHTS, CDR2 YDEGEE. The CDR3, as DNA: TGTGCCAGCAGCTCAGGGTATTCGGACTATGGCTACACCTTC. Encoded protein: CASSSGYSDYGYTF.

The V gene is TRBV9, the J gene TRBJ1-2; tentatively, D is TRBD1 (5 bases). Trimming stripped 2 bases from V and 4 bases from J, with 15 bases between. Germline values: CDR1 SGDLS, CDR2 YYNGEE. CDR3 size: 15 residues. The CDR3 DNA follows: TGTGCCAGCAGCGTCGAGTGGACACAACCCTATGGCTACACCTTC. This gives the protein CASSVEWTQPYGYTF.

CDR3 loop: CASSRRPRNTIYF. DNA of the CDR3: TGTGCCAGCAGTCGTAGGCCTCGAAACACCATATATTTT. This chain links TRBV6-5 with TRBJ1-3; D uncertain. This CDR3 comprises 13 residues. The V gene lost 5 bases and the J gene lost 5 bases, with 10 bases spanning the gap. Per germline, CDR1 MNHEY and CDR2 SVGAGI.

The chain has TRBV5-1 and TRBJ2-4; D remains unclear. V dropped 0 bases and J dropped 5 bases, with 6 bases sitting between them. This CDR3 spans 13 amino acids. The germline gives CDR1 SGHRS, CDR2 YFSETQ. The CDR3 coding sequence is TGCGCCAGCAGCTTGGTACGTGAAAACATTCAGTACTTC. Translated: CASSLVRENIQYF.

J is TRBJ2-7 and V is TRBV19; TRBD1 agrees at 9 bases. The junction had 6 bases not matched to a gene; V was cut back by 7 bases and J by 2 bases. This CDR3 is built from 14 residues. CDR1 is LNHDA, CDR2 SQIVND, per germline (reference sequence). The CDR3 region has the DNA TGTGCCAGTACCTCCGGGACAGGGCCCTACGAGCAGTACTTC. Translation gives CASTSGTGPYEQYF.

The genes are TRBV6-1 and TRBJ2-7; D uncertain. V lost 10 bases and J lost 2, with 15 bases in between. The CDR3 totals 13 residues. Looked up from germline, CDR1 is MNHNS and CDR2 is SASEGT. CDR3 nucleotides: TGTGCCATGCCTTGTGACACAGCCTACGAGCAGTACTTC. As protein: CAMPCDTAYEQYF.

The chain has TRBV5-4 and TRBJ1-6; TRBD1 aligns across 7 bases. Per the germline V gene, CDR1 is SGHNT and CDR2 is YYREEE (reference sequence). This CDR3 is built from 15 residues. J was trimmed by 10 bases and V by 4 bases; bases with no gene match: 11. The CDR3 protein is CASSPRQGVVSPLHF. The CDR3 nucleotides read TGTGCCAGCAGCCCTCGACAGGGAGTAGTGTCACCCCTCCACTTT.

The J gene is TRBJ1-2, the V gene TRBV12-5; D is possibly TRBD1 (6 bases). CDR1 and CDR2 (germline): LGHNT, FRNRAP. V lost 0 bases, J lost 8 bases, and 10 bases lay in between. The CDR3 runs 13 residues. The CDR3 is CASGLVLTGGYTF. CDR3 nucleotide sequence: TGTGCTAGTGGTTTGGTCTTGACAGGAGGCTACACCTTC.

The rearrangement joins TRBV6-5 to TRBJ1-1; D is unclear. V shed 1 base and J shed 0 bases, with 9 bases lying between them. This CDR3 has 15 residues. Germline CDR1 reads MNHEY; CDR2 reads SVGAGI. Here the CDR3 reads CASSYFRTVNTEAFF. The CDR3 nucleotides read TGTGCCAGCAGTTACTTCCGGACGGTGAACACTGAAGCTTTCTTT.

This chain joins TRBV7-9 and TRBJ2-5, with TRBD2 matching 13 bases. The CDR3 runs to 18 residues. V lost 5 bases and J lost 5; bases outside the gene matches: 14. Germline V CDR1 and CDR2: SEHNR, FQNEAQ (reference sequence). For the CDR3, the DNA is TGTGCCAGCAGCCCTGACCTTGTTCCGGGACTAGCGGGGGAGACCCAGTACTTC. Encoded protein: CASSPDLVPGLAGETQYF. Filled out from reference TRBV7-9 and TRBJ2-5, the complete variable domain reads DTGVSQNPRHKITKRGQNVTFRCDPISEHNRLYWYRQTLGQGPEFLTYFQNEAQLEKSRLLSDRFSAERPKGSFSTLEIQRTEQGDSAMYLCASSPDLVPGLAGETQYFGPGTRLLVL.

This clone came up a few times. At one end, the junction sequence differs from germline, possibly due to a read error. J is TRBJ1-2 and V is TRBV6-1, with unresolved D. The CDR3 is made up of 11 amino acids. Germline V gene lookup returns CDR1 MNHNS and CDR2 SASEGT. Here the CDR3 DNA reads TGTGCCAGCAGTAAGACGGCATACGCTGACTTC. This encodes CASSKTAYADF.

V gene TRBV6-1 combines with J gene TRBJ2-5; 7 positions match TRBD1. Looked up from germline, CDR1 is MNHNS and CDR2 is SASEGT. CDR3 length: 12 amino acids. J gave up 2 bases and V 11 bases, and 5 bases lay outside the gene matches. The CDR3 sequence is CAAGRGQETQYF. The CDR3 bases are TGTGCCGCCGGCAGGGGGCAAGAGACCCAGTACTTC.